This passage covers 29 T cell receptor beta chains from one sample sequenced in a study of cytomegalovirus exposure and HLA in healthy donors. The PCR was carried out with 60 Vbeta primers and 13 Jbeta primers. The data were produced by immunoSEQ multiplex PCR, yet TCRdb's version contains in-frame clones alone and is incomplete. The top ten clones hold 1.4% to 1.5% of a sample with roughly 56,000 clones, 70% to 90% of them seen once. The sample consisted of PBMCs. The receptors here all came from a man aged 18 to 29 in good health and CMV-seronegative.

The J gene is TRBJ1-1, the V gene TRBV19; 8 positions agree with TRBD1. Germline assignment: CDR1 LNHDA and CDR2 SQIVND (reference sequence). The CDR3 runs 16 residues. V shed 6 bases, J shed 0 bases, and the junction held 9 bases outside the gene matches. CDR3 loop: CASSRRRTGMNTEAFF. CDR3 nucleotides: TGTGCCAGTAGCCGACGCCGGACAGGGATGAACACTGAAGCTTTCTTT.

This clone has only one observation. The chain joins TRBV2 to TRBJ2-7, with D unclear. The germline V gene has CDR1 SNHLY and CDR2 FYNNEI. V shed 3 bases and J shed 3 bases, with 9 bases lying between them. The CDR3 is 13 residues long. Written as DNA, the CDR3 is TGTGCCAGCAGTGAGTCCGAGTACTACGAGCAGTACTTC. This sequence encodes CASSESEYYEQYF. Full variable domain (outside the CDR3, taken from reference TRBV2 and TRBJ2-7): EPEVTQTPSHQVTQMGQEVILRCVPISNHLYFYWYRQILGQKVEFLVSFYNNEISEKSEIFDDQFSVERPDGSNFTLKIRSTKLEDSAMYFCASSESEYYEQYFGPGTRLTVT.

The chain has TRBV13 and TRBJ2-7; 11 bases agree with TRBD2. Germline lookup yields CDR1 PRHDT and CDR2 FYEKMQ (reference sequence). This CDR3 comprises 16 residues. V dropped 5 bases and J dropped 0; count of bases not matched to a gene: 6. The CDR3 DNA sequence: TGTGCCAGCAGCCCCTCTAGCGGGGGGCCCTCCTACGAGCAGTACTTC. Amino acid sequence: CASSPSSGGPSYEQYF.

The DNA of the CDR3 is TGTGCCAGCAGCTCCTTTTATGAGCAGTTCTTC. The encoded protein is CASSSFYEQFF. This rearrangement joins TRBV5-6 to TRBJ2-1; D uncertain. Germline CDR1 reads SGHDT; CDR2 reads YYEEEE. The germline V and J ends were trimmed by 3 bases and 8 bases, with 6 bases remaining between them. The CDR3 is made up of 11 amino acids.

CDR3 sequence: CASSWDWNNEQFF. CDR3 in DNA: TGTGCCAGCAGCTGGGACTGGAACAATGAGCAGTTCTTC. The gene calls are TRBV7-3 and TRBJ2-1; weak D call: TRBD2 (6 bases). The CDR3 is 13 residues long. Between the trimmed V and J ends, which lost 4 bases and 5 bases, there was a span of 9 bases. Germline V gene sequence: CDR1 SGHTA, CDR2 FQGTGA.

The CDR3 nucleotides read TGTGCCAGCAAGGCAGGCGCTAATGAAAAACTGTTTTTT. This sequence encodes CASKAGANEKLFF. The chain couples TRBV2 to TRBJ1-4, with D uncertain. Germline V CDR1 and CDR2: SNHLY, FYNNEI. V was trimmed by 7 bases and J by 3 bases, leaving 9 bases between them. The CDR3 has 13 amino acids.

The CDR3 is CASSRAGTGGNEQYF. The CDR3 nucleotides are TGCGCCAGCAGCAGGGCCGGGACAGGGGGCAACGAGCAGTACTTC. This sequence joins TRBV10-1 and TRBJ2-7; TRBD1 matches 12 bases. CDR1 and CDR2 (germline): WNHNN, SYGVQD (reference sequence). The junction had 8 bases not matched to a gene; V was cut back by 6 bases and J by 5 bases. The CDR3 loop spans 15 amino acids.

This clone was seen a handful of times. The chain recombines TRBV30 with TRBJ2-1, with D possibly being TRBD2 (6 bases). Trimming stripped 3 bases from V and 10 bases from J, with 13 bases between. The CDR3 runs 12 residues. Germline V lookup: CDR1 GTSNPN, CDR2 SVGIG (reference sequence). For the CDR3, the DNA is TGTGCCTGGAGGACCATAGCGGTCGAGCAGTTCTTC. This codes for CAWRTIAVEQFF.

This clone was seen a single time. The gene calls are TRBV5-1 and TRBJ1-6, with D maybe TRBD1 (5 bases). The germline CDR1 and CDR2 sequences are SGHRS and YFSETQ. The V end was cut by 7 bases, the J end by 5 bases, with 22 bases between. This CDR3 has 17 amino acids. This CDR3 reads CASRRDFFPPNNSPLHF. In DNA form, the CDR3 reads TGCGCCAGCCGCCGGGACTTTTTTCCTCCTAATAATTCACCCCTCCACTTT.

The chain is built from TRBV10-2 and TRBJ2-4, with 7 bases lining up with TRBD2. CDR1 is WSHSY and CDR2 is SAAADI in the germline V gene. V shed 6 bases, J shed 1 base, and the junction held 6 bases outside the gene matches. This CDR3 spans 15 amino acids. The DNA of the CDR3 is TGCGCCAGCAGCAAAGGACTAGGGGCCAAAAACATTCAGTACTTC. Translating it yields CASSKGLGAKNIQYF.

The chain has TRBV5-8 and TRBJ1-1; D is unclear. The length of the CDR3 is 13 residues. CDR1 and CDR2 (germline): SGHTS, YDEGEE. Trimming left V 1 base short and J 5 bases short, with 9 bases between. CDR3 in DNA: TGTGCCAGCAGCTTGACACACGGGACTGAAGCTTTCTTT. It yields the protein CASSLTHGTEAFF.

The rearrangement uses TRBV21-1 and TRBJ1-1; TRBD1 was called by the table and not checked on the DNA. TRBV21-1 is tagged as a pseudogene. The CDR3 runs 14 residues. In nucleotides, the CDR3 is TGTGCCAGCAGCAAAGTCCGCAGGGCGGCGGAAGCTTTCTTT. Translated: CASSKVRRAAEAFF.

This clone was found once. This rearrangement joins TRBV9 to TRBJ2-3; TRBD1 matches at 7 bases. The V gene end was trimmed by 5 bases and the J gene end by 0 bases; junction bases not matched to a gene: 3. Germline CDR1 reads SGDLS; CDR2 reads YYNGEE. This CDR3 has 14 amino acids. This CDR3 reads CASSGDSSTDTQYF. The DNA for the CDR3 is TGTGCCAGCAGTGGGGACAGTAGCACAGATACGCAGTATTTT.

This clone was detected only once. The chain carries TRBV9 and TRBJ2-6; unclear D gene. The CDR3 runs to 17 residues. Germline CDR1 reads SGDLS; CDR2 reads YYNGEE. The V end lost 4 bases, the J end lost 0 bases, and 14 bases lay between the germline ends. CDR3 bases: TGTGCCAGCAGCCCGCAGCGCCTCTTCTCTGGGGCCAACGTCCTGACTTTC. It encodes CASSPQRLFSGANVLTF.

V gene TRBV11-2 combines with J gene TRBJ1-4; the D gene is possibly TRBD1 (6 bases). The germline V and J ends were trimmed by 8 bases and 8 bases, with 15 bases remaining between them. This CDR3 region has 13 residues. Per the germline V gene, CDR1 is SGHAT and CDR2 is FQNNGV. CDR3 in DNA: TGTGCCAGCGGGGCGGGGGCTGAGGAAAAACTGTTTTTT. Translation: CASGAGAEEKLFF.

The J gene is TRBJ1-1, the V gene TRBV4-2, with D tentatively TRBD1 (6 bases). The CDR3 has 12 residues. CDR1 and CDR2 (germline): LGHNA, YNFKEQ. Deletions cut 3 bases from V and 11 bases from J, with 13 bases between. The chain's CDR3 is CASSQGRGWAFF. Here the CDR3 DNA reads TGTGCCAGCAGCCAGGGGAGGGGGTGGGCTTTCTTT.

The chain joins TRBV5-1 to TRBJ2-3; 12 bases agree with TRBD2. The CDR3 has 14 amino acids. CDR1 is SGHRS, CDR2 YFSETQ, per germline. V dropped 3 bases and J dropped 5; count of bases not matched to a gene: 1. CDR3: CASSSGLAGDTQYF. CDR3 bases: TGCGCCAGCAGCTCGGGACTAGCGGGAGATACGCAGTATTTT.

The chain combines TRBV4-2 with TRBJ2-2; tentative D call: TRBD1 (6 bases). This CDR3 has 17 amino acids. V gave up 0 bases and J gave up 0 bases, with 11 bases separating them. Germline V gene sequence: CDR1 LGHNA, CDR2 YNFKEQ. CDR3 in DNA: TGTGCCAGCAGCCAAGATCTTGCAGGGGCGAACACCGGGGAGCTGTTTTTT. Its protein product is CASSQDLAGANTGELFF.

This clone was counted between two and nine times. The chain carries TRBV19 and TRBJ1-1; TRBD1 matches 8 bases. Germline CDR1 is LNHDA and CDR2 is SQIVND (reference sequence). Germline trimming cut 4 bases from V and 2 bases from J; bases unmatched to any gene: 3. CDR3 size: 14 residues. DNA for the CDR3: TGTGCCAGTAGTAGGGACAGGACTAACACTGAAGCTTTCTTT. Translation: CASSRDRTNTEAFF.

V gene TRBV18 combines with J gene TRBJ2-1; 10 bases match TRBD2. V was pared by 0 bases and J by 4 bases, with 3 bases of the junction left unmatched. The CDR3 extends over 16 amino acids. CDR1 KGHSH and CDR2 LQKENI come from the germline V gene. The CDR3 here is CASSPPASGGYNEQFF. DNA of the CDR3: TGTGCCAGCTCACCACCGGCTAGCGGGGGATACAATGAGCAGTTCTTC.

This chain joins TRBV18 and TRBJ1-1; 7 bases are shared with TRBD1. V dropped 1 base and J dropped 1; count of bases not matched to a gene: 6. Germline-derived CDR1 and CDR2 are KGHSH and LQKENI. The CDR3 runs 16 residues. The CDR3 region is CASSPQRQGGNTEAFF. As DNA, the CDR3 is TGTGCCAGCTCACCACAGCGTCAGGGGGGGAACACTGAAGCTTTCTTT.

This chain connects TRBV29-1 to TRBJ1-2; TRBD1 agrees at 8 bases. The CDR3 extends over 14 amino acids. Germline CDR1 SQVTM, CDR2 ANQGSEA. V was pared by 4 bases and J by 4 bases, with 8 bases of the junction left unmatched. The CDR3 loop reads CSVASDRASYGYTF. The DNA of the CDR3 is TGCAGCGTTGCCTCGGACAGGGCTAGCTATGGCTACACCTTC. The full variable domain, rest sourced from reference TRBV29-1 and TRBJ1-2, is SAVISQKPSRDICQRGTSLTIQCQVDSQVTMMFWYRQQPGQSLTLIATANQGSEATYESGFVIDKFPISRPNLTFSTLTVSNMSPEDSSIYLCSVASDRASYGYTFGSGTRLTVV.

This chain connects TRBV6-5 to TRBJ2-7; the D gene is possibly TRBD2 (6 bases). Germline values: CDR1 MNHEY, CDR2 SVGAGI. This CDR3 spans 12 amino acids. V was pared by 5 bases and J by 3 bases, with 8 bases between. DNA for the CDR3: TGTGCCAGCAGTACCGGGGGCTACGAGCAGTACTTC. This gives the protein CASSTGGYEQYF.

This chain uses TRBV5-1 with TRBJ2-7; 10 nucleotides match TRBD1. Germline CDR1 reads SGHRS; CDR2 reads YFSETQ. V was pared by 2 bases and J by 2 bases, with 13 bases of the junction left unmatched. The CDR3 is 18 residues long. The CDR3 region has the DNA TGCGCCAGCAGCTTCCCCCGGGACAGGGGACCTTCCGCCTACGAGCAGTACTTC. Protein: CASSFPRDRGPSAYEQYF.

This chain connects TRBV9 to TRBJ1-1; D is uncertain. Between the trimmed V and J ends, which lost 0 bases and 0 bases, there was a span of 6 bases. The CDR3 consists of 14 residues. CDR1 SGDLS and CDR2 YYNGEE come from the germline V gene. CDR3 nucleotide sequence: TGTGCCAGCAGCGTAGGGACTATGAACACTGAAGCTTTCTTT. Translation: CASSVGTMNTEAFF. The variable domain in full, with the rest retrieved from reference TRBV9 and TRBJ1-1, is DSGVTQTPKHLITATGQRVTLRCSPRSGDLSVYWYQQSLDQGLQFLIQYYNGEERAKGNILERFSAQQFPDLHSELNLSSLELGDSALYFCASSVGTMNTEAFFGQGTRLTVV.

The V and J genes are TRBV29-1 and TRBJ1-1; TRBD1 is a possible D gene (6 bases). V shed 7 bases and J shed 3 bases, with 24 bases lying between them. CDR3 length: 16 amino acids. Germline CDR1 is SQVTM and CDR2 is ANQGSEA. The CDR3 bases are TGCAGCGCCGACCCTGGCAGGGGCGGTTTCGACACTGAAGCTTTCTTT. It encodes CSADPGRGGFDTEAFF.

CDR3 coding DNA: TGTGCCAGCAGCTTAGGGGACATCCTGAACACTGAAGCTTTCTTT. This encodes CASSLGDILNTEAFF. The chain employs TRBV7-9 and TRBJ1-1, with D possibly matching TRBD1 (6 bases). Germline values: CDR1 SEHNR, CDR2 FQNEAQ (reference sequence). Trimming took off 1 base at V and 0 bases at J, with 9 bases between the two ends. This CDR3 contains 15 residues.

The chain's CDR3 is CATKGGLGPLHF. The CDR3 DNA is TGTGCCACCAAGGGGGGGCTCGGTCCCCTCCACTTT. The chain carries TRBV19 and TRBJ1-6, with a possible D match to TRBD1 (6 bases). V shed 10 bases and J shed 13 bases, with 17 bases lying between them. The CDR3 loop spans 12 amino acids. Germline V lookup: CDR1 LNHDA, CDR2 SQIVND (reference sequence).

The chain recombines TRBV7-9 with TRBJ2-3, with 7 positions matching TRBD1. The CDR3 loop spans 14 amino acids. Germline V CDR1 and CDR2: SEHNR, FQNEAQ (reference sequence). V shed 3 bases and J 2 bases; nucleotides not matched to a gene: 2. This chain's CDR3 is CASSLDRFTDTQYF. CDR3 nucleotides: TGTGCCAGCAGCTTGGACAGGTTCACAGATACGCAGTATTTT.